These 24 T cell receptor beta chains share one sample of origin, sequenced in a study of CXCR3-negative and CXCR3-positive naive CD8 T cells. Findings and caveats of the study: TRB CDR3s of CXCR3-positive naive cells were more hydrophobic than those of CXCR3-negative naive cells.

TRB cDNA libraries were made by UMI-labeled 5' RACE. Each CDR3 protein gets one entry in TCRdb, which reprocessed the 5' RACE reads and gives no DNA. This sample's table reports around 160,000 distinct CDR3 sequences. What these receptors recognize is not known. Sequencing input: naive CXCR3+ CD8+ T cells from blood. Subset: CD45RO-CCR7+CD27+CD95- naive CD8+ T cells expressing CXCR3 (TNR3+). All receptors come from a human donor in good health. Some clones in this sample may be carry-over from other donors' samples.

The rearrangement links TRBV29-1 to TRBJ1-1; as DNA is missing, the TRBD1 call by TCRdb cannot be tested. Germline CDR1 SQVTM, CDR2 ANQGSEA. The CDR3 spans 13 residues. The CDR3 protein is CSVEGTVNTEAFF.

V usage is TRBV7-9 and J usage is TRBJ1-2; as DNA is missing, the TRBD1 call by TCRdb cannot be tested. The length of the CDR3 is 12 residues. Germline V gene data show CDR1 as SEHNR and CDR2 as FQNEAQ (reference sequence). The CDR3 here is CASSRQGSGYTF.

The chain recombines TRBV5-5 with TRBJ2-3; the D call of TRBD1 rests on TCRdb alone, since no DNA is present to check it. Germline V lookup: CDR1 SGHKS, CDR2 YYEKEE (reference sequence). The CDR3 contains 15 residues. The CDR3 loop reads CASSPGAADTDTQYF.

This chain connects TRBV29-1 to TRBJ2-5; without DNA, the TCRdb call of TRBD2 cannot be checked. Germline values: CDR1 SQVTM, CDR2 ANQGSEA. There are 15 residues in the CDR3. CDR3: CSVGTSGNLEETQYF. The full variable domain, with the rest looked up from reference TRBV29-1 and TRBJ2-5, is SAVISQKPSRDICQRGTSLTIQCQVDSQVTMMFWYRQQPGQSLTLIATANQGSEATYESGFVIDKFPISRPNLTFSTLTVSNMSPEDSSIYLCSVGTSGNLEETQYFGPGTRLLVL.

This sequence joins TRBV5-1 and TRBJ2-7; the D call of TRBD1 rests on TCRdb alone, since no DNA is present to check it. Germline CDR1 reads SGHRS; CDR2 reads YFSETQ. The CDR3 length is 13 residues. CDR3 loop: CASADGGTYEQYF.

The CDR3 sequence: CASSYLAANEQFF. The J gene is TRBJ2-1, the V gene TRBV6-2 or TRBV6-3; TCRdb returns TRBD2, unconfirmable since there is no DNA. The germline V gene encodes CDR1 MNHEY and CDR2 SVGEGT. The CDR3 sequence is 13 residues long.

V gene TRBV7-2 combines with J gene TRBJ1-2. The CDR3 extends over 15 amino acids. The germline V gene encodes CDR1 SGHTA and CDR2 FQGNSA. The chain's CDR3 is CASSLGPGGGYGYTF.

The rearrangement uses TRBV20-1 and TRBJ2-5; TCRdb lists TRBD2, though no DNA is available to test this call. Per the germline V gene, CDR1 is DFQATT and CDR2 is SNEGSKA (reference sequence). The CDR3 has 17 amino acids. The chain's CDR3 is CSARDIKAGGLQETQYF.

The chain couples TRBV5-1 to TRBJ2-1; with no DNA, the TCRdb D assignment of TRBD2 cannot be verified. Germline-derived CDR1 and CDR2 are SGHRS and YFSETQ. The CDR3 is 15 amino acids. The CDR3 loop reads CASSVTSGGAWEQFF. Variable domain in full (rest from reference TRBV5-1 and TRBJ2-1): KAGVTQTPRYLIKTRGQQVTLSCSPISGHRSVSWYQQTPGQGLQFLFEYFSETQRNKGNFPGRFSGRQFSNSRSEMNVSTLELGDSALYLCASSVTSGGAWEQFFGPGTRLTVL.

The chain couples TRBV2 to TRBJ2-1; the D call of TRBD1 rests on TCRdb alone, since no DNA is present to check it. The V gene's germline CDR1 is SNHLY and CDR2 FYNNEI. The CDR3 has 15 residues. The CDR3: CAKERPRGSYNEQFF.

The chain has TRBV29-1 and TRBJ1-2; the TCRdb D gene call, TRBD1, has no DNA to confirm it. Germline V gives CDR1 SQVTM, CDR2 ANQGSEA. The CDR3 extends over 12 amino acids. Here the CDR3 reads CSVWQDTGGYTF.

This chain uses TRBV20-1 with TRBJ1-6; the D gene TCRdb calls, TRBD1, cannot be checked with no DNA. CDR3 length equals 15 residues. Germline assignment: CDR1 DFQATT and CDR2 SNEGSKA (reference sequence). CDR3 protein: CSARGAGTGTSPLHF.

The rearrangement links TRBV29-1 to TRBJ2-2; the D call from TCRdb, TRBD2, cannot be confirmed without DNA. Germline assignment: CDR1 SQVTM and CDR2 ANQGSEA. The CDR3 spans 15 residues. The CDR3 sequence: CSVPGLAGEAGELFF.

The chain carries TRBV29-1 and TRBJ2-5; there is no DNA to check the TCRdb D call of TRBD1. The CDR3 is 17 amino acids. Germline CDR1 SQVTM, CDR2 ANQGSEA. CDR3 region: CSVEGVVDRARGETQYF.

The V call is TRBV12-3 or TRBV12-4, the J call TRBJ2-7. The CDR3 covers 13 residues. The CDR3 loop is CASSLSSVLEQYF.

The rearrangement joins TRBV28 to TRBJ2-5; TCRdb designates TRBD2, a call that cannot be tested without DNA. CDR3 length equals 14 residues. Germline CDR1 is MDHEN and CDR2 is SYDVKM. Here the CDR3 reads CASSLVTSGRTQYF. The whole variable domain, remainder taken from reference TRBV28 and TRBJ2-5, is DVKVTQSSRYLVKRTGEKVFLECVQDMDHENMFWYRQDPGLGLRLIYFSYDVKMKEKGDIPEGYSVSREKKERFSLILESASTNQTSMYLCASSLVTSGRTQYFGPGTRLLVL.

V usage is TRBV27 and J usage is TRBJ1-4; the TCRdb D gene call, TRBD1, has no DNA to confirm it. This CDR3 is built from 22 residues. CDR1 and CDR2 from the germline V gene are MNHEY and SMNVEV (reference sequence). The CDR3 loop is CASSPYPPGRGLLFGANEKLFF.

V usage is TRBV29-1 and J usage is TRBJ2-1. Germline lookup yields CDR1 SQVTM and CDR2 ANQGSEA. The length of the CDR3 is 14 residues. The CDR3 is CSVEEEGSHNEQFF.

CDR3 amino acids: CSARPSGGTLTDTQYF. The rearrangement links TRBV20-1 to TRBJ2-3; TCRdb calls TRBD2, which cannot be checked without DNA. This CDR3 contains 16 residues. Germline V CDR1 and CDR2: DFQATT, SNEGSKA (reference sequence).

The rearrangement joins TRBV4-1 to TRBJ1-2; the D gene TCRdb calls, TRBD1, cannot be checked with no DNA. Per the germline V gene, CDR1 is MGHRA and CDR2 is YSYEKL. The CDR3 is 16 residues long. This CDR3 is CASSQDQGDWHYGYTF.

This chain joins TRBV29-1 and TRBJ2-7. Per the germline V gene, CDR1 is SQVTM and CDR2 is ANQGSEA. This CDR3 spans 14 amino acids. This chain's CDR3 is CSVEFYGDSYEQYF.

CDR3 protein: CASSPSTGEQFF. V gene TRBV4-1 combines with J gene TRBJ2-1; TCRdb outputs TRBD1, but without DNA this stays unchecked. In germline, CDR1 is MGHRA, CDR2 YSYEKL. The CDR3 has 12 residues.

The CDR3 loop reads CSPGGDNEQFF. The chain couples TRBV29-1 to TRBJ2-1; TCRdb picks TRBD2, but there is no DNA to check that call. The CDR3 extends over 11 amino acids. The V gene's germline CDR1 is SQVTM and CDR2 ANQGSEA.

The CDR3 protein is CASSSNPYGYEQYF. The genes are TRBV12-3 or TRBV12-4 and TRBJ2-7. This CDR3 spans 14 amino acids.